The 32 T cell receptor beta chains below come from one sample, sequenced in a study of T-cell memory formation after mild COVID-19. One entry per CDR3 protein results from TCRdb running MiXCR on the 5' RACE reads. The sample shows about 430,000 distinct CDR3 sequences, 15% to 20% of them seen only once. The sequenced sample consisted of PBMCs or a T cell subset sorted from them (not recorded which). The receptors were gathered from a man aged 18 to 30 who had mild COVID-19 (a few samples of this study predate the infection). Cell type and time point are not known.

In DNA, the CDR3 is TGTGCCAGCTCACAAAAGACTAGGGCAGATACGCAGTATTTT. Protein: CASSQKTRADTQYF. The chain recombines TRBV18 with TRBJ2-3, with D perhaps matching TRBD2 (6 bases). This CDR3 contains 14 residues. The V end was cut by 4 bases, the J end by 4 bases, with 12 bases between. From germline, CDR1 is KGHSH and CDR2 LQKENI. Full variable domain (remainder filled in from reference TRBV18 and TRBJ2-3): NAGVMQNPRHLVRRRGQEARLRCSPMKGHSHVYWYRQLPEEGLKFMVYLQKENIIDESGMPKERFSAEFPKEGPSILRIQQVVRGDSAAYFCASSQKTRADTQYFGPGTRLTVL.

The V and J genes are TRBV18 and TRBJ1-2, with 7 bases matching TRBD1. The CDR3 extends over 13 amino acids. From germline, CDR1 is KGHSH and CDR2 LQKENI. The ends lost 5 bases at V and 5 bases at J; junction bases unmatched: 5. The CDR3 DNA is TGTGCCAGCTCAACAGACAGGGCGTATGGCTACACCTTC. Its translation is CASSTDRAYGYTF.

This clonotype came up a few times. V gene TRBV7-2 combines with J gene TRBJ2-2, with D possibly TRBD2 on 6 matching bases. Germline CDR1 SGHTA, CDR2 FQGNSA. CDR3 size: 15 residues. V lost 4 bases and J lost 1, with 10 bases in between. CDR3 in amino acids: CASSSRGLNTGELFF. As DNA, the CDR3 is TGTGCCAGCAGCTCCCGGGGACTGAACACCGGGGAGCTGTTTTTT.

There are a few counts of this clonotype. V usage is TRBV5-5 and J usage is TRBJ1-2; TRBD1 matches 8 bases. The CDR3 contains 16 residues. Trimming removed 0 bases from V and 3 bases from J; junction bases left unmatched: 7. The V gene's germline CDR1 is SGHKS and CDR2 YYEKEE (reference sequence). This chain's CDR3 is CASSLAGGARDYGYTF. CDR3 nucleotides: TGTGCCAGCAGCTTGGCAGGGGGCGCGAGGGACTATGGCTACACCTTC.

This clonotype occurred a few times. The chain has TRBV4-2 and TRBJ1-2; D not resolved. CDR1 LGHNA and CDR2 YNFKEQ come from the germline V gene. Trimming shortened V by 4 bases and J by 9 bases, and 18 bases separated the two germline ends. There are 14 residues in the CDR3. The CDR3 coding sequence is TGTGCCAGCAGCCCGATCGCCGGGGAAAGGAGCTACACCTTC. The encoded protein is CASSPIAGERSYTF.

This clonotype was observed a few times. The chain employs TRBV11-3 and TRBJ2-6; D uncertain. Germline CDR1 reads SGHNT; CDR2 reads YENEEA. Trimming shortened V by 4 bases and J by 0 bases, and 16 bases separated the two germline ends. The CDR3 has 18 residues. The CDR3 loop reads CASSSQQNPNSGANVLTF. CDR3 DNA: TGTGCCAGCAGCTCACAACAGAATCCTAACTCTGGGGCCAACGTCCTGACTTTC.

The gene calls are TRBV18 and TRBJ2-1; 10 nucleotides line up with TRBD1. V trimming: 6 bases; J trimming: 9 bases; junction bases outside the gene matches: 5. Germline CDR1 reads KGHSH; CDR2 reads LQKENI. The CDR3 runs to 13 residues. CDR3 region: CASSGQGKGEQFF. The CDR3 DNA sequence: TGTGCCAGCTCGGGACAGGGGAAAGGTGAGCAGTTCTTC.

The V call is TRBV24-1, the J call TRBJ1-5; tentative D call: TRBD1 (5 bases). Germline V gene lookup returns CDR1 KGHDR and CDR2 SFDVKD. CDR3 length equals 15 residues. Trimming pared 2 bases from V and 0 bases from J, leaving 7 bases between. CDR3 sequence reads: CATSDSGGSNQPQHF. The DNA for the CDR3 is TGTGCCACCAGTGATTCCGGGGGTAGCAATCAGCCCCAGCATTTT.

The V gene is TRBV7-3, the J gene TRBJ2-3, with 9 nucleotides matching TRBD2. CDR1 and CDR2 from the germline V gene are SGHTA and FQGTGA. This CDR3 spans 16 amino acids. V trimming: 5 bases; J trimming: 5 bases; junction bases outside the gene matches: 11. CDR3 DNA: TGTGCCAGCAGCCCCCATGGCGGGGGGGCCGGAGATACGCAGTATTTT. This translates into CASSPHGGGAGDTQYF.

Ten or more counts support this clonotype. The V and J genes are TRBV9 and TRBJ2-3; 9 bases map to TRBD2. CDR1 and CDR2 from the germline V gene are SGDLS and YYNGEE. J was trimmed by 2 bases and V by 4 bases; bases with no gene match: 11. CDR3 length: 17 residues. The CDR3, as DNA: TGTGCCAGCAGCCCCCGTGGTAGCGGGGGACCCACAGATACGCAGTATTTT. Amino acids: CASSPRGSGGPTDTQYF. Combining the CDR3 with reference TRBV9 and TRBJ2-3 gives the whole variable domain DSGVTQTPKHLITATGQRVTLRCSPRSGDLSVYWYQQSLDQGLQFLIQYYNGEERAKGNILERFSAQQFPDLHSELNLSSLELGDSALYFCASSPRGSGGPTDTQYFGPGTRLTVL.

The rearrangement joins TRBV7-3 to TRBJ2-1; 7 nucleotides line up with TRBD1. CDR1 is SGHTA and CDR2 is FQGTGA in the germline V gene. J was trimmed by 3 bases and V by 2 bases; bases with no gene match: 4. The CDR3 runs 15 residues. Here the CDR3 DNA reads TGTGCCAGCAGCTTACAAGGGGGCAACTACAATGAGCAGTTCTTC. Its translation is CASSLQGGNYNEQFF.

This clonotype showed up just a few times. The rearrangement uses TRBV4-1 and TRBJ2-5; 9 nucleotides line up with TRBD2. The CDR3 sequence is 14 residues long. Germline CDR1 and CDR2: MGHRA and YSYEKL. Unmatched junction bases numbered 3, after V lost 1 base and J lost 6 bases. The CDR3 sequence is CASSQGLAGKTQYF. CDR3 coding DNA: TGCGCCAGCAGCCAAGGCCTAGCGGGGAAGACCCAGTACTTC.

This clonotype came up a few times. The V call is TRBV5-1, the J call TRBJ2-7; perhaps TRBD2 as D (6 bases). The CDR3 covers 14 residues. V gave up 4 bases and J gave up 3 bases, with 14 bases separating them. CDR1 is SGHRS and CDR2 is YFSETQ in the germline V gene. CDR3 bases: TGCGCCAGCAGCCCGGAGGGTGACATCTACGAGCAGTACTTC. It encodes CASSPEGDIYEQYF.

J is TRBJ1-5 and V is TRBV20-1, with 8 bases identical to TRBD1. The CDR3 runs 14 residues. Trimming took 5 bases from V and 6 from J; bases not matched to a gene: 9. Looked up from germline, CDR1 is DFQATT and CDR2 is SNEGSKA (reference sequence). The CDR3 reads CSASNQGAGQPQHF. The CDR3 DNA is TGCAGTGCTTCCAATCAGGGGGCAGGTCAGCCCCAGCATTTT.

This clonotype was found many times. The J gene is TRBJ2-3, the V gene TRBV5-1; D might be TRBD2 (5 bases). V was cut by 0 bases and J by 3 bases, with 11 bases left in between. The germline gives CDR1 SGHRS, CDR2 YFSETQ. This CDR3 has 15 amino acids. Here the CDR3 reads CASSLGFAGTDTQYF. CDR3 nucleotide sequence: TGCGCCAGCAGCTTGGGATTTGCGGGTACAGATACGCAGTATTTT.

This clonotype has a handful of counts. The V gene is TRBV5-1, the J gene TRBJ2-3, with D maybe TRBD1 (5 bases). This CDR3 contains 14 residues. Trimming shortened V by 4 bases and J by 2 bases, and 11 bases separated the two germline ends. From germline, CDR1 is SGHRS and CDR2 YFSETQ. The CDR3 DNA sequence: TGCGCCAGCAGCCCTCAGGGCTTCACAGATACGCAGTATTTT. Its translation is CASSPQGFTDTQYF.

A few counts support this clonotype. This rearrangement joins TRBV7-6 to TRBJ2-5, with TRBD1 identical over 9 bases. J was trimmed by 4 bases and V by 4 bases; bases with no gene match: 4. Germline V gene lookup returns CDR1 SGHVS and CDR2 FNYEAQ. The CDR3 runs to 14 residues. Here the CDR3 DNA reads TGTGCCAGCAGCTGGGGGACAGGGAGAGAGACCCAGTACTTC. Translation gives CASSWGTGRETQYF.

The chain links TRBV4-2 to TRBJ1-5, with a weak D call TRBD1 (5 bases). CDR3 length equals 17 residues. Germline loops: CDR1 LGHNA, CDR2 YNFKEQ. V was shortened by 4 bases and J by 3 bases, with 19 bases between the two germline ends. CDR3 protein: CASSPQSGGGHNQPQHF. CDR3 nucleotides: TGTGCCAGCAGCCCCCAATCGGGGGGAGGACACAATCAGCCCCAGCATTTT.

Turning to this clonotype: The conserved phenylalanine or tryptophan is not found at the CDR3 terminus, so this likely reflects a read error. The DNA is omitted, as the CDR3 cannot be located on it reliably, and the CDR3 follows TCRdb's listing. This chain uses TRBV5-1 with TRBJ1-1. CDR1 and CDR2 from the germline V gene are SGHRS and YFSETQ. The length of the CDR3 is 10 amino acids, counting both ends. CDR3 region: CASSLGRRTV.

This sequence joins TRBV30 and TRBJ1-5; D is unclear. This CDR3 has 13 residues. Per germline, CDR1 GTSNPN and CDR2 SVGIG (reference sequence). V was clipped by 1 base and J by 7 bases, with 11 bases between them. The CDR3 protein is CAWSGEFGQPQHF. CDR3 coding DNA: TGTGCCTGGAGTGGCGAGTTCGGACAGCCCCAGCATTTT.

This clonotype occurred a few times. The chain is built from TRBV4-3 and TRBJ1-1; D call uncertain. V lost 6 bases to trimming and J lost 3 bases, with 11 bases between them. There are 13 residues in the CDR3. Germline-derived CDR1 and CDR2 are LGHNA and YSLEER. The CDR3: CASSQWWDTEAFF. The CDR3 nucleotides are TGCGCCAGCAGTCAATGGTGGGACACTGAAGCTTTCTTT.

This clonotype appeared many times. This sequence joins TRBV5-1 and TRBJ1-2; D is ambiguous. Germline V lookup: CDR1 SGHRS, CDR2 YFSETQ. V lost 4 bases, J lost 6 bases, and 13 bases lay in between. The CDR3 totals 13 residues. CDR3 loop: CASSPDRGNGYTF. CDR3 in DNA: TGCGCCAGCAGCCCCGACCGAGGGAATGGCTACACCTTC. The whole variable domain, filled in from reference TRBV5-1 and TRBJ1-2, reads KAGVTQTPRYLIKTRGQQVTLSCSPISGHRSVSWYQQTPGQGLQFLFEYFSETQRNKGNFPGRFSGRQFSNSRSEMNVSTLELGDSALYLCASSPDRGNGYTFGSGTRLTVV.

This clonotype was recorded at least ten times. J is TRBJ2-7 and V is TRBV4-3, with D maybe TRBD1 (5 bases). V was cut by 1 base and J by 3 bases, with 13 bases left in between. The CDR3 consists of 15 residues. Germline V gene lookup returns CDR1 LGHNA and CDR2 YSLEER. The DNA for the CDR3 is TGCGCCAGCAGCCAAGGCGACAGACTCAACTACGAGCAGTACGTC. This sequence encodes CASSQGDRLNYEQYV.

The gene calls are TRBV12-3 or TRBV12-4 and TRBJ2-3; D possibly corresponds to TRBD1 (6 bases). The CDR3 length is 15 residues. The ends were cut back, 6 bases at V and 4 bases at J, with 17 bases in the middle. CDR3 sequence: CASRPAGESADTQYF. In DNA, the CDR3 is TGTGCCAGCAGACCTGCAGGGGAAAGCGCAGATACGCAGTATTTT.

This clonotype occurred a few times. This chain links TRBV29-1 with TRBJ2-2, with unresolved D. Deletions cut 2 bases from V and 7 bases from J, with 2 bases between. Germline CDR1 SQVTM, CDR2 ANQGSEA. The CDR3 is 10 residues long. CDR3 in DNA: TGCAGCGTTGAATTCGGGGAGCTGTTTTTT. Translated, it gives CSVEFGELFF.

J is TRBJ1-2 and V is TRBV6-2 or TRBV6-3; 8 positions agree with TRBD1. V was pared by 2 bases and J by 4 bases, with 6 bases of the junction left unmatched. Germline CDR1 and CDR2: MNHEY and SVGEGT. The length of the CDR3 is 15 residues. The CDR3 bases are TGTGCCAGCAGTTACCGGGACAGGATCTTCTATGGCTACACCTTC. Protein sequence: CASSYRDRIFYGYTF.

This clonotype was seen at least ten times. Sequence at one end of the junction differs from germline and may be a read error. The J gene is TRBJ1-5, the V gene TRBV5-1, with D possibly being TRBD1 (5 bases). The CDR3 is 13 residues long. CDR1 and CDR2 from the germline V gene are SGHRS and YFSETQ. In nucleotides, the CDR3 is TGTGCCAGCAGCTTGGGGGAGAATCAGCCCCAGCATTTT. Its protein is CASSLGENQPQHF.

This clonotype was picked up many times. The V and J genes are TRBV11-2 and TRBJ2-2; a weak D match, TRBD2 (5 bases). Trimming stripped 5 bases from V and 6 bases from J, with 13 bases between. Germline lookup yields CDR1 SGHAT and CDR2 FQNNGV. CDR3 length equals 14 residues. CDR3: CASSPLEVAGELFF. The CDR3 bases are TGTGCCAGCAGCCCGCTGGAGGTCGCCGGGGAGCTGTTTTTT.

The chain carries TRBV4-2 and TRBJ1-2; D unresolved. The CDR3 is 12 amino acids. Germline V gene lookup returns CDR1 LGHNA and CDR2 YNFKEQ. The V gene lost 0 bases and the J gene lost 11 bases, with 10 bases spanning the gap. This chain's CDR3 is CASSQEQHPYTF. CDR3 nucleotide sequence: TGTGCCAGCAGCCAAGAACAGCACCCTTACACCTTC.

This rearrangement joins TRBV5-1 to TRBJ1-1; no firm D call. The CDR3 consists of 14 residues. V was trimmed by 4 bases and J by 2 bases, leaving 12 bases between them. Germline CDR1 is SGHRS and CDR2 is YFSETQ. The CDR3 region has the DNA TGCGCCAGCAGCCATGAGGCAATTAACACTGAAGCTTTCTTT. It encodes CASSHEAINTEAFF.

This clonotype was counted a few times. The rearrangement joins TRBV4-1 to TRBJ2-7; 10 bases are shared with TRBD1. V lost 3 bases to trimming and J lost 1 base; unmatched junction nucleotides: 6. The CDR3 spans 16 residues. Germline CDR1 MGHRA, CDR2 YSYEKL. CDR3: CASSQGQGHGSYEQYF. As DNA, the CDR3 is TGCGCCAGCAGCCAGGGACAGGGGCACGGGTCCTACGAGCAGTACTTC.

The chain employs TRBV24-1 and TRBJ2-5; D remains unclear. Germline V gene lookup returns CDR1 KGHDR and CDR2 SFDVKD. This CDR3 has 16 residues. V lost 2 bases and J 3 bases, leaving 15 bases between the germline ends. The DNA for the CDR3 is TGTGCCACCAGTGATTCTGAACGAGACGCGAAAGAGACCCAGTACTTC. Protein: CATSDSERDAKETQYF.